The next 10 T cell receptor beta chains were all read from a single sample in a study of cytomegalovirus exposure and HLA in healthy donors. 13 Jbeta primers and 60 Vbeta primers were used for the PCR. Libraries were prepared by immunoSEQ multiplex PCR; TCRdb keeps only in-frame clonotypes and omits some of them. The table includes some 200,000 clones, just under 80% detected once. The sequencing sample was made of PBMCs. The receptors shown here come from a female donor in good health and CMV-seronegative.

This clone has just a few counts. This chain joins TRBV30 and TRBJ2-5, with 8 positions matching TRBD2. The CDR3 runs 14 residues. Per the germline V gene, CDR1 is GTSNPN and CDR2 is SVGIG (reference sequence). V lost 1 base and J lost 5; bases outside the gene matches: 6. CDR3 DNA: TGTGCCTGGAGTGGGTTAGCGGGGTTCGAGACCCAGTACTTC. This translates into CAWSGLAGFETQYF.

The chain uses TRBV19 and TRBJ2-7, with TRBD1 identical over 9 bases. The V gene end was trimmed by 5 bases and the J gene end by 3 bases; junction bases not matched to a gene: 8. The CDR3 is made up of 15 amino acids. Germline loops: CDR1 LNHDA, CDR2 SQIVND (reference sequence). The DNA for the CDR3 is TGTGCCAGTAGTCCGGGACAGGGTGGAGGCTACGAGCAGTACTTC. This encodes CASSPGQGGGYEQYF.

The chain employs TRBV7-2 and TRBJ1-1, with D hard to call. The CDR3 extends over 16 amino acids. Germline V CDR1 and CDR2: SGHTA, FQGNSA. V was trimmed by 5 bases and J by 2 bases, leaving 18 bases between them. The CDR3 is CASSPHNLNSNTEAFF. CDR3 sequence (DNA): TGTGCCAGCAGCCCCCATAATCTCAACTCTAACACTGAAGCTTTCTTT.

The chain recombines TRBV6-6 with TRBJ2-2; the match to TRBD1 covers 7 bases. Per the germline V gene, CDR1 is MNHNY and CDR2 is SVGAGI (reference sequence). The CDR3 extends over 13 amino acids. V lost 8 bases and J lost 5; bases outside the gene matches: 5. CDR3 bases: TGTGCCAGCTCACAGGGGATGACCGGGGAGCTGTTTTTT. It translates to CASSQGMTGELFF.

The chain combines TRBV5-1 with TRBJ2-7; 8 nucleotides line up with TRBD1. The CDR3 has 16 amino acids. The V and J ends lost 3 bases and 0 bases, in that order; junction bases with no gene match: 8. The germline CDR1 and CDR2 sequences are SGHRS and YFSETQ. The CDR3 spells CASSYPQDRVSYEQYF. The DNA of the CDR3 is TGCGCCAGCAGCTATCCTCAGGACAGGGTCTCCTACGAGCAGTACTTC. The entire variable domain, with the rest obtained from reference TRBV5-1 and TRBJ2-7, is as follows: KAGVTQTPRYLIKTRGQQVTLSCSPISGHRSVSWYQQTPGQGLQFLFEYFSETQRNKGNFPGRFSGRQFSNSRSEMNVSTLELGDSALYLCASSYPQDRVSYEQYFGPGTRLTVT.

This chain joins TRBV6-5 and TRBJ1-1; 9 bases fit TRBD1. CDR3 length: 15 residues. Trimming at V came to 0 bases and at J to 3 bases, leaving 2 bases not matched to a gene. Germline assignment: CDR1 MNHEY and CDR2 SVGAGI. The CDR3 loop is CASSYSTGGDTEAFF. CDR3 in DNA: TGTGCCAGCAGTTACTCGACAGGGGGGGACACTGAAGCTTTCTTT.

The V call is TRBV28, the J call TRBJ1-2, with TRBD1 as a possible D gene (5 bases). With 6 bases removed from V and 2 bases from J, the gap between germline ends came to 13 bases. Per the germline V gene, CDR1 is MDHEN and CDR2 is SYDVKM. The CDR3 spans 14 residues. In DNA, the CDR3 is TGTGCCAGCAGGACTCATACAGGAAACTATGGCTACACCTTC. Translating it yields CASRTHTGNYGYTF.

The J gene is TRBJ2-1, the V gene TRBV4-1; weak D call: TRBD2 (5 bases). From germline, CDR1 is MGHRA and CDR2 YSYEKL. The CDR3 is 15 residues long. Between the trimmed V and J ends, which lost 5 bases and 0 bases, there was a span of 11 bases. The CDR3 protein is CASSLERSSYNEQFF. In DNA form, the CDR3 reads TGCGCCAGCAGCTTAGAGCGGAGCTCCTACAATGAGCAGTTCTTC.

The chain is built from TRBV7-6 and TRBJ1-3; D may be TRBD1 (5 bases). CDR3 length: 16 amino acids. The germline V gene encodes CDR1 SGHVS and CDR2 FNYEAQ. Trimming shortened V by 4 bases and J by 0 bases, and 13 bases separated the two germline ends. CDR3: CASSSGHQPSGNTIYF. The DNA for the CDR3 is TGTGCCAGCAGCTCCGGACACCAACCCTCTGGAAACACCATATATTTT. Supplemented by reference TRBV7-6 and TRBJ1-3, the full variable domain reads GAGVSQSPRYKVTKRGQDVALRCDPISGHVSLYWYRQALGQGPEFLTYFNYEAQQDKSGLPNDRFSAERPEGSISTLTIQRTEQRDSAMYRCASSSGHQPSGNTIYFGEGSWLTVV.

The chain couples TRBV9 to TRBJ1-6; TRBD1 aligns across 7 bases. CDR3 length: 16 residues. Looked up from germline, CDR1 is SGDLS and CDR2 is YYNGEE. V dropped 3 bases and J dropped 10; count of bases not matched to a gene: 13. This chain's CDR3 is CASSAWDSGSGSPLHF. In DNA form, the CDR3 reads TGTGCCAGCAGCGCGTGGGACAGCGGGAGTGGCTCACCCCTCCACTTT.